The clone carrying this T cell receptor (beta chain) was picked up one time. The sample comes from a study of control samples from healthy donors and cancer patients. Only in-frame clones appear in the TCRdb table, and some are missing; sequencing was by immunoSEQ multiplex PCR. The repertoire consists of about 98,000 clones, with 79% occurring once and the leading ten covering roughly a tenth. The specimen sequenced was blood. The sequence came from a woman in her thirties in good health.

CDR3 protein: CASQGAVSGANVLTF. For the CDR3, the DNA is TGTGCCAGCCAGGGGGCGGTCTCTGGGGCCAACGTCCTGACTTTC. This chain uses TRBV6-6 with TRBJ2-6; 8 bases line up with TRBD1. V trimming: 8 bases; J trimming: 0 bases; junction bases outside the gene matches: 3. The CDR3 contains 15 residues. CDR1 and CDR2 from the germline V gene are MNHNY and SVGAGI (reference sequence).